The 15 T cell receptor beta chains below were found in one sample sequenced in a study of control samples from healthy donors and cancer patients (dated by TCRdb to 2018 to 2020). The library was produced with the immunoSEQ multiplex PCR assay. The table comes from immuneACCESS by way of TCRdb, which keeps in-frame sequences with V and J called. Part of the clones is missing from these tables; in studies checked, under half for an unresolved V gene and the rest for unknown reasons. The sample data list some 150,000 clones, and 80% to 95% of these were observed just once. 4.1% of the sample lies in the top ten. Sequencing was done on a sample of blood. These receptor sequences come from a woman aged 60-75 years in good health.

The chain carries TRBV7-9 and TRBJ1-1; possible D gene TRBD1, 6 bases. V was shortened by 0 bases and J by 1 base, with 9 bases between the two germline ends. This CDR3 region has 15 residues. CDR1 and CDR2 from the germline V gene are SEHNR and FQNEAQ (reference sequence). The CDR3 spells CASSLARGQNTEAFF. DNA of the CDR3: TGTGCCAGCAGCTTAGCCCGGGGGCAGAACACTGAAGCTTTCTTT.

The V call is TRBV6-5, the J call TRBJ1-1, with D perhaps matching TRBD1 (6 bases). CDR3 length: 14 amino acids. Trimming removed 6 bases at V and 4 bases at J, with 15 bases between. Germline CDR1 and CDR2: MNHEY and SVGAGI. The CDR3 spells CASRIQGGGTEAFF. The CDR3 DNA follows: TGTGCCAGCAGGATACAGGGAGGGGGCACTGAAGCTTTCTTT.

The CDR3 nucleotides read TGCGCCAGCGGTAAGGGGGCAGATACGCAGTATTTT. Translated: CASGKGADTQYF. The J gene is TRBJ2-3, the V gene TRBV5-1; D perhaps matches TRBD1 (6 bases). CDR1 SGHRS and CDR2 YFSETQ come from the germline V gene. Trimming removed 7 bases at V and 4 bases at J, with 10 bases between. The CDR3 length is 12 residues.

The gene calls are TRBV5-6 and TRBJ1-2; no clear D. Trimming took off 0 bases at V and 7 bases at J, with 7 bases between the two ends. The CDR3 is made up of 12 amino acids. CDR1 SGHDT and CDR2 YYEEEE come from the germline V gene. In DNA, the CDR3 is TGTGCCAGCAGCTTGGGGACTCTTGGCTACACCTTC. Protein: CASSLGTLGYTF.

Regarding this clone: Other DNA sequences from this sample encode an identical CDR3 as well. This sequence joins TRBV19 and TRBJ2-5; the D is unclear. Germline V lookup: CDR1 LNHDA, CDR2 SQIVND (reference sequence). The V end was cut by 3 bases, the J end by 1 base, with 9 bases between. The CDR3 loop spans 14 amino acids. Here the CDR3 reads CASSISGVQETQYF. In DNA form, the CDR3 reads TGTGCCAGTAGTATCAGTGGGGTCCAAGAGACCCAGTACTTC.

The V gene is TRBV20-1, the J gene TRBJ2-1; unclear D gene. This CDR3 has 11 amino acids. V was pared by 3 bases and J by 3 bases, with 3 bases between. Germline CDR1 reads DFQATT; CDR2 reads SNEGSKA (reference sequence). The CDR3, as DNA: TGCAGTGCTAGGGTCTACAATGAGCAGTTCTTC. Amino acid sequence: CSARVYNEQFF.

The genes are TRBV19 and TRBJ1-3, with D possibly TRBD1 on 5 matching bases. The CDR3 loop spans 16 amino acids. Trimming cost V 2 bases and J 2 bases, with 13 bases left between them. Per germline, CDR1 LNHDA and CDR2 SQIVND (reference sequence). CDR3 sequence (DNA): TGTGCCAGTAGTATAAGGGGTCCGGGGGCTGGAAACACCATATATTTT. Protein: CASSIRGPGAGNTIYF.

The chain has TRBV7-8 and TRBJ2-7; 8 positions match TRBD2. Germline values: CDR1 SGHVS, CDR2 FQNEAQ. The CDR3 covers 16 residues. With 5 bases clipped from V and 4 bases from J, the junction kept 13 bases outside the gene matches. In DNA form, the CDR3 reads TGTGCCAGCAGCCCCCTCAGAGGGCGGGGGGTTTACGAGCAGTACTTC. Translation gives CASSPLRGRGVYEQYF.

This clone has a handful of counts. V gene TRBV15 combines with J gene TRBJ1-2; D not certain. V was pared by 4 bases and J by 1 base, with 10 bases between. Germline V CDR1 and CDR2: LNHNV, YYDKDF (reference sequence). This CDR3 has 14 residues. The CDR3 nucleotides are TGTGCCACCAGCACAGAGACGATTAACTATGGCTACACCTTC. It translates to CATSTETINYGYTF.

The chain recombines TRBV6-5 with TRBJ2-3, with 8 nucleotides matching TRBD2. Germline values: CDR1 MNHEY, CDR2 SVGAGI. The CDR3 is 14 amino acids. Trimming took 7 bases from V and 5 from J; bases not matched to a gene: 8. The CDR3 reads CASNRGGQEDTQYF. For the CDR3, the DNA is TGTGCCAGCAACCGCGGGGGGCAGGAAGATACGCAGTATTTT.

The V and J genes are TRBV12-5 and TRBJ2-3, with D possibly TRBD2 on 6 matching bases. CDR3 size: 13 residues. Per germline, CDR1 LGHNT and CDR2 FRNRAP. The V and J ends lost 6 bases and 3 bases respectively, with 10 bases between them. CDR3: CASGVGGTDTQYF. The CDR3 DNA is TGTGCTAGTGGAGTCGGGGGAACAGATACGCAGTATTTT.

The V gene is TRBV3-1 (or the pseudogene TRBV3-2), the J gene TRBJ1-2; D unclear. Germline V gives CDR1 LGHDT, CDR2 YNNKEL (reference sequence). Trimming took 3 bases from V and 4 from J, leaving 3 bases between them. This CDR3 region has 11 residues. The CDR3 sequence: CASSHAYGYTF. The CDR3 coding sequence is TGTGCCAGCAGCCATGCCTATGGCTACACCTTC.

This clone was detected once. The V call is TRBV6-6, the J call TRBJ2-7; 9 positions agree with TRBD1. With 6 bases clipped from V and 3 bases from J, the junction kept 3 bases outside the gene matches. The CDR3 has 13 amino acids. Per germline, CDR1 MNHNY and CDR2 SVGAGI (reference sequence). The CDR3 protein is CASSGTGIYEQYF. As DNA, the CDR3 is TGTGCCAGCAGCGGGACAGGGATCTACGAGCAGTACTTC.

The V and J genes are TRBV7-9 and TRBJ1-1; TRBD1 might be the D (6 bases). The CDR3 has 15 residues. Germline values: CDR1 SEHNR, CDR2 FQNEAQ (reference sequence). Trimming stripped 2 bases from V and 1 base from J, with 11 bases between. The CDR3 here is CASSLMQGWNTEAFF. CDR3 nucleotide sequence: TGTGCCAGCAGCTTAATGCAGGGGTGGAACACTGAAGCTTTCTTT.

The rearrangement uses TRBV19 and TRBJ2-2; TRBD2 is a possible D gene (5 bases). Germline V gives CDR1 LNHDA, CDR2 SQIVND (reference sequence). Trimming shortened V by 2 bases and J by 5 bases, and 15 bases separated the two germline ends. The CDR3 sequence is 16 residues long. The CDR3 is CASSIISGIGTGELFF. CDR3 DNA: TGTGCCAGTAGTATAATATCCGGGATCGGTACCGGGGAGCTGTTTTTT.